This TCR beta chain is drawn from a study of CD8+CD57+ T cells in acquired aplastic anemia. Study overall: On average, sorted CD4+ and CD8+ cells gave 3 to 3.5 ug of DNA. Study-level findings and limits: Between patients and controls, around 31 CD8+ CDR3 sequences were found in common.

Previously, flow cytometry had revealed CD8+CD57+ cell expansion in the patients chosen for sequencing. Severe acquired aplastic anemia was diagnosed in all patients. Patients were therapy-naive when their blood was sampled. Genomic DNA, the template, was used for profiling of the TCR beta VDJ and CDR3. MiXCR was run by TCRdb on the reads, yielding one entry per CDR3 protein. Of 310,000 or so distinct CDR3 sequences listed, under 60% are singletons. The table lists this clonotype with many counts. The antigen remains unidentified. The CDR3 sequence is 15 residues long. V was clipped by 6 bases and J by 4 bases; unmatched bases: 8.

Sequenced material: sorted CD4+, CD8+, or CD8+CD57+ T cells (not recorded which) from PBMCs. The genes are TRBV12-3 or TRBV12-4 and TRBJ1-5; 8 bases fit TRBD1. This clonotype originated in a human donor with aplastic anemia. CDR3 DNA: TGTGCCAGCAGGTGGGGGACAGGCGGTAATCAGCCCCAGCATTTT. Residues: CASRWGTGGNQPQHF.